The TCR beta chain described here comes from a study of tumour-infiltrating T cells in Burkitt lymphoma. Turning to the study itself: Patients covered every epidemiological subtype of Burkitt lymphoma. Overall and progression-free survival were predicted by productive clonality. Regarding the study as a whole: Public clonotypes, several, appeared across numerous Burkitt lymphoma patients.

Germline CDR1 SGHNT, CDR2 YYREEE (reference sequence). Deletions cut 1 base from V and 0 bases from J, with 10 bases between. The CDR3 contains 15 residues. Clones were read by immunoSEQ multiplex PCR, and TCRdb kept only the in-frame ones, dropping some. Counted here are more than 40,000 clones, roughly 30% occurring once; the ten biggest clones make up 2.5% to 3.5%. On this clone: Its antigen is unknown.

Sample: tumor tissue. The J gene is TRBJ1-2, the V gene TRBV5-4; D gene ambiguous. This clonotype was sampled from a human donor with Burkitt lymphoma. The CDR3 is CASSLMREANYGYTF. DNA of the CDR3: TGTGCCAGCAGCTTGATGAGGGAAGCTAACTATGGCTACACCTTC.